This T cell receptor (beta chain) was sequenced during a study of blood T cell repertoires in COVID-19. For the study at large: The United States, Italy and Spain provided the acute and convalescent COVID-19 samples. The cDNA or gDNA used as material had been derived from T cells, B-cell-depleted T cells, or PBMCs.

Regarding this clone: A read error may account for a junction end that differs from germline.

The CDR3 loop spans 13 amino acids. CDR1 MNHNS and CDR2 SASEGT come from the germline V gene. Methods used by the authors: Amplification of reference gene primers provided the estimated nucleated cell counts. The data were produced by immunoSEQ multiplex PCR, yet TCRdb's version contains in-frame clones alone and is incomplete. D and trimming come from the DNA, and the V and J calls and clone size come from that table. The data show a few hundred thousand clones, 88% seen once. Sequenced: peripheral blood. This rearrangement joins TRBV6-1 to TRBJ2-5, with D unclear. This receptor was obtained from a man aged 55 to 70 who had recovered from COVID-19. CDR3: CASSEGLLETQYF. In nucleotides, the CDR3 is TGTGCCAGCAGCGAAGGGCTCTTGGAGACCCAGTACTTC.